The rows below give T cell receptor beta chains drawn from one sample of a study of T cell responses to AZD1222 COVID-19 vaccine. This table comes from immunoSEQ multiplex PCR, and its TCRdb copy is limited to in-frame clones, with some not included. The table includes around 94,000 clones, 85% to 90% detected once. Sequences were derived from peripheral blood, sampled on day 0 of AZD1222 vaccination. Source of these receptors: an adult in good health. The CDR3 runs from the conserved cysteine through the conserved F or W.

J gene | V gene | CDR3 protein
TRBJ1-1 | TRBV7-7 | CASSPGMDTEAFF
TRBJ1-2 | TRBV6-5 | CASSKGTGGFYGYTF
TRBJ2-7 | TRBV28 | CASSEGGLYEQYF
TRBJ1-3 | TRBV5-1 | CASSLSARQSSGNTIYF
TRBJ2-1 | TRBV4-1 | CASSQDLAIYNEQFF
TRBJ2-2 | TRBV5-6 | CASSLLGELFF
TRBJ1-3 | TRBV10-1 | CASSPPTSGISGNTIYF
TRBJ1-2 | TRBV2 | CASSEAEESYGYTF
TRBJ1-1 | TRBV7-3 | CASSLRSGTEAFF
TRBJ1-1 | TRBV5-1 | CASSRGQAENTEAFF
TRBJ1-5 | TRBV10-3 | CAISEPGGVGGNQPQHF
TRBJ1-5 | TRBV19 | CASLNGTSNQPQHF
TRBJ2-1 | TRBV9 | CASSVGRTPSPNEQFF
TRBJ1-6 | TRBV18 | CASSPPGSPLHF